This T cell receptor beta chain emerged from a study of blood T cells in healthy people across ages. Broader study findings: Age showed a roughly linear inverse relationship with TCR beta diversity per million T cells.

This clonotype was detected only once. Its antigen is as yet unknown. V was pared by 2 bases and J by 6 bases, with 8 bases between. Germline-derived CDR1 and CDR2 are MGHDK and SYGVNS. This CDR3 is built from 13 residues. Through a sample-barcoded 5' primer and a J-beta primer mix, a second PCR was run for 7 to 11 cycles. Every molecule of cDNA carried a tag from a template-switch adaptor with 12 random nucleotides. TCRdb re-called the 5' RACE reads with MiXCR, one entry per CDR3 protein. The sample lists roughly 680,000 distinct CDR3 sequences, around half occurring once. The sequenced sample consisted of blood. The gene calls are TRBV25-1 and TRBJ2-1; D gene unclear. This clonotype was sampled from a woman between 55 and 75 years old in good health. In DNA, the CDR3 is TGTGCCAGCAGTGAAAGTGCTCGCAATGAGCAGTTCTTC. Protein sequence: CASSESARNEQFF.